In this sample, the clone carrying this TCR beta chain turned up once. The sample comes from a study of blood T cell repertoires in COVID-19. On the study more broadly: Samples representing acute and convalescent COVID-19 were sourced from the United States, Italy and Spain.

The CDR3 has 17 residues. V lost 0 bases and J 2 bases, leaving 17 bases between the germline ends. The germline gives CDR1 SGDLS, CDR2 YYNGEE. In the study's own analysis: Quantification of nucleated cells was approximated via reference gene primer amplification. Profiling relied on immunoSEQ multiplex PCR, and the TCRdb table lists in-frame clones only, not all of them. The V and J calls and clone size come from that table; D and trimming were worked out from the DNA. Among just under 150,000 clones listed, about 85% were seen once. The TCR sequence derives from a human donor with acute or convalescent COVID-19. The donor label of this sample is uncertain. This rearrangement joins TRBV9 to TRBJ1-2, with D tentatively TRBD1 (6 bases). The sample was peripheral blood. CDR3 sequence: CASSVGGTLGQNYGYTF. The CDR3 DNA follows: TGTGCCAGCAGCGTAGGTGGCACACTAGGACAGAACTATGGCTACACCTTC.